This TCR beta chain was sequenced for a study of CXCR3-negative and CXCR3-positive naive CD8 T cells. Study-wide results and caveats: Naive cells positive for CXCR3 carried more hydrophobic TRB CDR3s than CXCR3-negative ones. Memory cells diverged, while naive CXCR3-positive and CXCR3-negative cells had similar TRBV-TRBJ usage.

As regards this clonotype: What it binds is unknown.

The TRB libraries of cDNA were built by UMI-labeled 5' RACE. For each CDR3 protein, TCRdb gives one entry from its re-call of the 5' RACE reads, without DNA. The table lists about 6,700 distinct CDR3 sequences. The CDR3 spans 14 residues. Germline V CDR1 and CDR2: SQVTM, ANQGSEA. The material sequenced was naive CXCR3+ CD8+ T cells from blood. The subset here: CD45RO-CCR7+CD27+CD95- naive CD8+ T cells expressing CXCR3 (TNR3+). The chain links TRBV29-1 to TRBJ1-4; with no DNA, the TCRdb D assignment of TRBD1 cannot be verified. This receptor was taken from a human donor in good health. Some clones in this sample may be carry-over from other donors' samples. This CDR3 reads CSVVDGTNNEKLFF.